One sample yielded the 18 T cell receptor beta chains listed below, sequenced in a study of blood T cell repertoires in COVID-19. TCRdb's copy holds only in-frame clones and misses some; the assay was immunoSEQ multiplex PCR. The data show 150,000 to 200,000 clones, with 82% seen just once and roughly 5% held by the top ten. The sequenced sample was PBMCs or T cells enriched from blood (not recorded which). Receptors originate from a woman aged 60-75 years with acute COVID-19.

The chain joins TRBV24-1 to TRBJ2-6; 9 positions agree with TRBD1. This CDR3 has 15 amino acids. Trimming removed 7 bases from V and 4 bases from J; junction bases left unmatched: 4. Germline assignment: CDR1 KGHDR and CDR2 SFDVKD. The CDR3: CATSRTGAGANVLTF. The CDR3, as DNA: TGTGCCACCAGCCGGACAGGGGCCGGGGCCAACGTCCTGACTTTC.

The V call is TRBV10-3, the J call TRBJ2-7; D not certain. The V and J ends lost 3 bases and 6 bases respectively, with 12 bases between them. The CDR3 is 13 amino acids. CDR1 is ENHRY, CDR2 SYGVKD, per germline. The CDR3, as DNA: TGTGCCATCAGTGATCCTCAGGTGAGCGAGCAGTACGTC. Translating it yields CAISDPQVSEQYV.

The chain uses TRBV5-1 and TRBJ1-2; 8 bases are a match to TRBD1. CDR1 and CDR2 from the germline V gene are SGHRS and YFSETQ. V shed 4 bases and J 7 bases; nucleotides not matched to a gene: 9. This CDR3 contains 14 residues. The CDR3: CASSQDRGDGGYTF. CDR3 coding DNA: TGCGCCAGCAGCCAAGACAGGGGAGACGGTGGCTACACCTTC.

In its sample, this clone was seen a few times. The rearrangement links TRBV7-6 to TRBJ1-6; TRBD1 matches 7 bases. J was trimmed by 10 bases and V by 5 bases; bases with no gene match: 5. The germline V gene has CDR1 SGHVS and CDR2 FNYEAQ. The CDR3 is 13 residues long. The CDR3 sequence: CASSNVGGSPLHF. CDR3 in DNA: TGTGCCAGCAGCAACGTAGGGGGCTCACCCCTCCACTTT.

V is TRBV5-4 and J is TRBJ2-3, with D maybe TRBD1 (6 bases). The CDR3 sequence is 15 residues long. Germline loops: CDR1 SGHNT, CDR2 YYREEE (reference sequence). V lost 4 bases to trimming and J lost 6 bases, with 18 bases between them. The CDR3 loop reads CASSTRDMIGDTQYF. CDR3 nucleotide sequence: TGTGCCAGCAGCACCCGGGACATGATCGGGGATACGCAGTATTTT.

J is TRBJ2-7 and V is TRBV10-3; 7 bases map to TRBD1. There are 13 residues in the CDR3. CDR1 and CDR2 from the germline V gene are ENHRY and SYGVKD. The V gene end was trimmed by 10 bases and the J gene end by 4 bases; junction bases not matched to a gene: 10. The CDR3 DNA reads TGTGCCAGCAACAGGGACAGATCTTACGAGCAGTACGTC. Its translation: CASNRDRSYEQYV.

The J gene is TRBJ1-6, the V gene TRBV19; 8 bases are a match to TRBD1. The CDR3 has 15 residues. Germline V gene sequence: CDR1 LNHDA, CDR2 SQIVND (reference sequence). J lost 8 bases, V lost 1 base, and 4 bases had no gene match. The DNA for the CDR3 is TGTGCCAGTAGTATAGTCTCAGGGGGCGATTCACCCCTCCACTTT. It translates to CASSIVSGGDSPLHF.

This clone was recorded a few times. The gene calls are TRBV28 and TRBJ2-3; 11 bases map to TRBD1. The CDR3 runs 18 residues. Germline CDR1 and CDR2: MDHEN and SYDVKM. Trimming cost V 8 bases and J 1 base; bases outside gene matches: 14. The CDR3 coding sequence is TGTGCCAGCTCCCCCATATATCAGGACAGGGGGCGCACAGATACGCAGTATTTT. It yields the protein CASSPIYQDRGRTDTQYF.

The chain combines TRBV2 with TRBJ1-4; 9 nucleotides align to TRBD1. Trimming cost V 5 bases and J 8 bases; bases outside gene matches: 12. The length of the CDR3 is 16 residues. Germline V lookup: CDR1 SNHLY, CDR2 FYNNEI. The CDR3 loop reads CASSPAGQGPGEKLFF. The CDR3 nucleotides read TGTGCCAGCAGTCCCGCGGGACAGGGCCCGGGAGAAAAACTGTTTTTT.

V and J are TRBV10-1 and TRBJ2-3, with 8 bases fitting TRBD2. The trim removed 2 bases at V and 6 bases at J, leaving 7 bases unmatched. There are 15 residues in the CDR3. The germline gives CDR1 WNHNN, CDR2 SYGVQD (reference sequence). The DNA for the CDR3 is TGCGCCAGCAGTGAGCCCGGGACTAGGAAGGATACGCAGTATTTT. Protein sequence: CASSEPGTRKDTQYF.

The V call is TRBV19, the J call TRBJ1-5; 8 positions agree with TRBD1. The germline V gene has CDR1 LNHDA and CDR2 SQIVND (reference sequence). V dropped 8 bases and J dropped 1; count of bases not matched to a gene: 1. This CDR3 is built from 13 residues. The CDR3 sequence: CASWDRSNQPQHF. CDR3 nucleotide sequence: TGTGCCAGTTGGGACAGGAGCAATCAGCCCCAGCATTTT.

V and J are TRBV7-8 and TRBJ2-3; TRBD2 matches 12 bases. CDR1 and CDR2 from the germline V gene are SGHVS and FQNEAQ. V lost 1 base and J lost 6; bases outside the gene matches: 5. The CDR3 is made up of 16 amino acids. The CDR3: CASSLGTSGAADTQYF. The CDR3 coding sequence is TGTGCCAGCAGCTTAGGGACTAGCGGGGCGGCGGATACGCAGTATTTT.

The rearrangement joins TRBV24-1 to TRBJ1-2; possibly TRBD1 for D (6 bases). This CDR3 contains 15 residues. Between the trimmed V and J ends, which lost 3 bases and 8 bases, there was a span of 18 bases. The germline V gene has CDR1 KGHDR and CDR2 SFDVKD. CDR3 sequence: CATSDGGALRGGYTF. CDR3 bases: TGTGCCACCAGTGATGGGGGCGCCCTTCGTGGGGGCTACACCTTC.

This clone was counted only a few times. The gene calls are TRBV5-1 and TRBJ1-2, with D perhaps matching TRBD1 (6 bases). The germline V and J ends were trimmed by 4 bases and 8 bases, with 18 bases remaining between them. CDR1 and CDR2 (germline): SGHRS, YFSETQ. This CDR3 has 14 residues. CDR3 loop: CASSPPGAGDGYTF. In DNA, the CDR3 is TGCGCCAGCAGCCCCCCAGGGGCAGGGGACGGCTACACCTTC.

V is TRBV6-5 and J is TRBJ2-2; TRBD1 might be the D (6 bases). V was cut by 10 bases and J by 0 bases, with 15 bases left in between. The CDR3 covers 15 residues. CDR1 and CDR2 from the germline V gene are MNHEY and SVGAGI. CDR3 nucleotides: TGTGCCACCGAATCGGGACAAGCGAACACCGGGGAGCTGTTTTTT. It is translated as CATESGQANTGELFF.

The CDR3 protein is CATSDAGRQIGETQYF. In DNA form, the CDR3 reads TGTGCCACCAGTGATGCCGGGCGACAGATCGGGGAGACCCAGTACTTC. The rearrangement links TRBV24-1 to TRBJ2-5; TRBD1 is a possible D gene (5 bases). The CDR3 runs to 16 residues. V gave up 3 bases and J gave up 5 bases, with 18 bases separating them. CDR1 and CDR2 (germline): KGHDR, SFDVKD.

This chain links TRBV5-5 with TRBJ1-4; D unclear. The germline CDR1 and CDR2 sequences are SGHKS and YYEKEE (reference sequence). V lost 4 bases, J lost 4 bases, and 8 bases lay in between. CDR3 length: 13 residues. CDR3 DNA sequence: TGTGCCAGCAGCCTGGATCTTAATGAAAAACTGTTTTTT. Translating it yields CASSLDLNEKLFF.

The chain uses TRBV2 and TRBJ2-7; D perhaps matches TRBD1 (5 bases). With 10 bases removed from V and 6 bases from J, the gap between germline ends came to 19 bases. Germline assignment: CDR1 SNHLY and CDR2 FYNNEI. The CDR3 spans 13 residues. The CDR3 reads CATTYKGIGEQYV. The CDR3 DNA sequence: TGTGCCACCACATACAAGGGGATAGGCGAGCAGTACGTC.